What follows is one T cell receptor (beta chain) and its context. This clonotype was picked up many times. This receptor's antigen is unknown. No base quality information exists; no much larger clone differs at one position. This sample was included in a study of T-cell reconstitution after alpha-beta-depleted transplantation in children (dated by TCRdb to 2015 to 2016). About the investigation overall: T-cell immune reconstitution after TCRalphabeta/CD19-depleted allogeneic hematopoietic cell transplantation in children was quantitatively tracked in the study by means of TCR repertoire profiling. On the study overall, not on this receptor specifically: The apparently early recovery of alphabetaT-cell counts about two months after transplant reportedly depended on only several hundred rapidly expanded clones that came from non-depleted graft cells. In some patients, high TCRbeta diversity at day 60 was attributed to recipient T cells and intrathymic progenitors that had survived conditioning. Over the following months the frequencies of hyperexpanded clones went down, and after one year T-cell counts and TCRbeta diversity were mostly credited to newly produced T cells.

Libraries were built with PCR. TCRdb names Illumina HiSeq 2500 as the instrument used. TCR library preparation used molecular barcoding, with unique molecular identifiers applied to normalize quantification of the TCRbeta repertoire. In-frame beta chains were kept once TCRdb had trimmed the public reads at Q25 with fastp and called clones with MiXCR. Each record represents a unique CDR3 protein, reported with the most common genes and DNA among its rows. The sample data list some 100,000 distinct CDR3 sequences, and less than 20% of these were observed just once. 15% to 20% of the sample is taken by the ten largest. The treatment or condition tag for this specimen amounts to: allogeneic hematopoietic cell transplantation with graft depleted of TCRalphabeta T cells and CD19 B cells. The children who served as transplant recipients had been given grafts of TCRalphabeta/CD19-depleted allogeneic hematopoietic cells.

The germline ends are 19 bases apart after V is trimmed by 2 bases and J by 0 bases. The CDR3 numbers 18 residues from cysteine through phenylalanine. The retained sequence is limited to the CDR3, 54 bases, with the frame set at the first base. The CDR1 and CDR2 encoded by the germline V gene (reference sequence) are LNHNV and YYDKDF. The TCR comes from a male patient between 2 and 10 years old who had a stem cell transplant for acute lymphoblastic leukemia, so the T cells may come from the graft donor. The starting material was PBMCs, mostly from graft donor cells, obtained 180 days after TCRalphabeta/CD19-depleted stem cell transplant. This receptor chain uses TRBV15 and TRBJ1-2; the D gene cannot be named for sure. The bases are TGTGCCACCAGCAGACCCACCCAGTTCGCTCAGGCTAACTATGGCTACACCTTC. Its protein product is CATSRPTQFAQANYGYTF.